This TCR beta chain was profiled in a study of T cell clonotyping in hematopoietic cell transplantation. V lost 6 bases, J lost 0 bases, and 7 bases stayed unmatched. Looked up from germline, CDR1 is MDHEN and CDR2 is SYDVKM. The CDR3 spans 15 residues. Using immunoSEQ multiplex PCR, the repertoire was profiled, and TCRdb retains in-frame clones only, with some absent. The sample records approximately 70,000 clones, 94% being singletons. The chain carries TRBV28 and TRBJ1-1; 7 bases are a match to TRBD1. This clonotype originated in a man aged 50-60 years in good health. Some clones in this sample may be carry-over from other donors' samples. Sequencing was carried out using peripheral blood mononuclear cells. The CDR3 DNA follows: TGTGCCAGCAGCCTCGGGGGACAGCTGAACACTGAAGCTTTCTTT. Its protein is CASSLGGQLNTEAFF.